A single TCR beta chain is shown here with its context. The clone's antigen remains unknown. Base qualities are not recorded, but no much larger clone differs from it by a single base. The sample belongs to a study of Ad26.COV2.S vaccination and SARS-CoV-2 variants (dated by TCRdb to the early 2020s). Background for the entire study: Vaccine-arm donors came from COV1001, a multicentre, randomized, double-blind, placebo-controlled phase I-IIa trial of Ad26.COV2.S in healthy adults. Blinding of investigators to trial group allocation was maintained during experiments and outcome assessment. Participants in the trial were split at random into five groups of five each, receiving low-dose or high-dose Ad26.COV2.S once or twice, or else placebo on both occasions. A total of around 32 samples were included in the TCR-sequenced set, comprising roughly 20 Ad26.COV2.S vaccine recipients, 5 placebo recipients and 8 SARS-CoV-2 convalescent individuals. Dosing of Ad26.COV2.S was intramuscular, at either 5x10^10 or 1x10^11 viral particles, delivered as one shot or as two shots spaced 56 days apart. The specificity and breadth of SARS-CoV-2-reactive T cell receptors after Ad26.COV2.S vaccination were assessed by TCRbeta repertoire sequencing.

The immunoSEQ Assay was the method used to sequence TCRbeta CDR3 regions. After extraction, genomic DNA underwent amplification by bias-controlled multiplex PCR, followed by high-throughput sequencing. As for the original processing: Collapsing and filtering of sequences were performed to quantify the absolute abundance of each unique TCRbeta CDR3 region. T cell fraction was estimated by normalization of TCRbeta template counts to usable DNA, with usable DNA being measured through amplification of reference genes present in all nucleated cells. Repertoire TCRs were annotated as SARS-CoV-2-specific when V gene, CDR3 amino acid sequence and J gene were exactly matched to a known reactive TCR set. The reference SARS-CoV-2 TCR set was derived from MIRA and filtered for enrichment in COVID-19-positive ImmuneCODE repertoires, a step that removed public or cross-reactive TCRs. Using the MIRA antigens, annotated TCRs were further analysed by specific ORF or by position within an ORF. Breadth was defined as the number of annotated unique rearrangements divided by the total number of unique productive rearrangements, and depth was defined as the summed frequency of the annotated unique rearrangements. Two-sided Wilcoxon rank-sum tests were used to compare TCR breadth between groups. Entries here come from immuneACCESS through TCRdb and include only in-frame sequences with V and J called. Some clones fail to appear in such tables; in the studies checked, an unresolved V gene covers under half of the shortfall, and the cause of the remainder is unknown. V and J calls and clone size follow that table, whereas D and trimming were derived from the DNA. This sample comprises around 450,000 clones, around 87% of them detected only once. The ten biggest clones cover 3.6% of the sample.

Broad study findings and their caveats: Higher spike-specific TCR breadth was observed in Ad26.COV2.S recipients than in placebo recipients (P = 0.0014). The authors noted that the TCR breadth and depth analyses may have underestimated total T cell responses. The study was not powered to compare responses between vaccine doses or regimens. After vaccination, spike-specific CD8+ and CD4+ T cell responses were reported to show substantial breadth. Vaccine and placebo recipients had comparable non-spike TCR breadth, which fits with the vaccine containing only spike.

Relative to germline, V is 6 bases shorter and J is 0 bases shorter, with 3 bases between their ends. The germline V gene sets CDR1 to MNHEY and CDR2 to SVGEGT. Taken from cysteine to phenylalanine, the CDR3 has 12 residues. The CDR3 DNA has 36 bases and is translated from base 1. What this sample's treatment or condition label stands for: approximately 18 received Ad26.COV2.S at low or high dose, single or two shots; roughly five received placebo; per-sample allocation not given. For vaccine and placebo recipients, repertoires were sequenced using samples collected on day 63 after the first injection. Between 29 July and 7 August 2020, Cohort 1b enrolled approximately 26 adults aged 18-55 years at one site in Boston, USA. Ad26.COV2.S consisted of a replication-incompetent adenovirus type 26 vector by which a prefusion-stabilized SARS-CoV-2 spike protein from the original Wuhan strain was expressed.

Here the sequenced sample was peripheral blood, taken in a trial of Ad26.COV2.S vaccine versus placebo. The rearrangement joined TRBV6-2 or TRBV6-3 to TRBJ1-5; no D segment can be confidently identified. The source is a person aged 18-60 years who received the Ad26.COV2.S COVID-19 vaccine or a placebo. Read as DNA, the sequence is TGTGCCAGCAGCGATAGCAATCAGCCCCAGCATTTT. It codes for CASSDSNQPQHF.